This T cell receptor (beta chain) was retrieved from a study of shared clonotypes between healthy human individuals. The overall study: Per donor, CD8 memory used one plate, CD8 naive used two, CD4 memory used three and CD4 naive used three.

This CDR3 is 17 amino acids long. Trimming at V came to 7 bases and at J to 9 bases, leaving 14 bases not matched to a gene. Germline lookup yields CDR1 ENHRY and CDR2 SYGVKD. Assay: immunoSEQ multiplex PCR; the TCRdb copy retains only in-frame clones and omits some. The sample holds about 2.2 million clones; under 95% are singletons and the top ten take more than 1.5%. CD8 cells regarded as naive lacked CD45RO, were positively chosen for CCR7, and omitted terminally differentiated effector memory CD45RA+ cells. The V and J genes are TRBV10-3 and TRBJ2-1; 14 nucleotides agree with TRBD2. The sequenced material came from naive CD8+ T cells from PBMCs. The TCR comes from a man aged 18 to 35 in good health. Some clones in this sample may be carry-over from other donors' samples. This chain's CDR3 is CAITGLAGVQRMSEQFF. The CDR3, as DNA: TGTGCCATCACGGGACTAGCGGGAGTGCAAAGAATGAGTGAGCAGTTCTTC.